Included here is one T cell receptor (beta chain) sequence, with context. This specimen belongs to a study of blood T cell repertoires in COVID-19. Across the study: Both acute and convalescent COVID-19 samples were obtained from the United States, Italy and Spain.

Germline CDR1 is MDHEN and CDR2 is SYDVKM. The CDR3 covers 13 residues. V shed 5 bases and J 4 bases; nucleotides not matched to a gene: 3. TCRdb keeps only in-frame clones here, not all; method: immunoSEQ multiplex PCR. The repertoire has a few hundred thousand clones, 89% of them found once; the top ten carry approximately 2.9%. Enrolled through a virtual design, the participants were between about 18 and 100 years of age and came from 24 US areas. The rearrangement links TRBV28 to TRBJ2-3, with 7 bases fitting TRBD1. Material for sequencing was PBMCs or T cells enriched from blood (not recorded which). The clonotype was recovered from a woman in her forties or fifties who had been exposed to COVID-19. The CDR3 sequence is CASSAQGADTQYF. The CDR3 region has the DNA TGTGCCAGCAGTGCCCAGGGGGCAGATACGCAGTATTTT.